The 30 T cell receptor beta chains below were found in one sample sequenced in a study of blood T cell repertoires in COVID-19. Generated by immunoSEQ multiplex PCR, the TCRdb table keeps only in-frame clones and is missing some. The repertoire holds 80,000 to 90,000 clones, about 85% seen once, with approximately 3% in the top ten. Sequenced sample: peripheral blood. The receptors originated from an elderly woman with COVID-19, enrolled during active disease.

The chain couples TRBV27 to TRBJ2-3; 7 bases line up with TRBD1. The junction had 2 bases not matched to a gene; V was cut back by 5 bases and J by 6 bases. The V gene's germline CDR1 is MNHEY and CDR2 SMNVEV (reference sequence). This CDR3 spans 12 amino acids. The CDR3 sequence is CASSKQGDTQYF. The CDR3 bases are TGTGCCAGCAGTAAACAGGGGGATACGCAGTATTTT.

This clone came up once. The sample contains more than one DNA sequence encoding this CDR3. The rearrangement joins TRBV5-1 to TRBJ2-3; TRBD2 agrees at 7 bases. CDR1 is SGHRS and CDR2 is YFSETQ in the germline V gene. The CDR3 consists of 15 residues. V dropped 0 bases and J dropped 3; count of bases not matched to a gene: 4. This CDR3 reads CASSLDGTNTDTQYF. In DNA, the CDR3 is TGCGCCAGCAGCTTGGATGGGACTAATACAGATACGCAGTATTTT.

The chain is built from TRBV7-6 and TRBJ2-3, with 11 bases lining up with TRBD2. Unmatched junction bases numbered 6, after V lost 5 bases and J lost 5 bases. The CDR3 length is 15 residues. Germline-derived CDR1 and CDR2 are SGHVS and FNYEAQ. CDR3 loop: CASSVLAGGQDTQYF. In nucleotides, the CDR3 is TGTGCCAGCAGCGTCCTAGCGGGGGGACAAGATACGCAGTATTTT. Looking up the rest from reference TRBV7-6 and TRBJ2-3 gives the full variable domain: GAGVSQSPRYKVTKRGQDVALRCDPISGHVSLYWYRQALGQGPEFLTYFNYEAQQDKSGLPNDRFSAERPEGSISTLTIQRTEQRDSAMYRCASSVLAGGQDTQYFGPGTRLTVL.

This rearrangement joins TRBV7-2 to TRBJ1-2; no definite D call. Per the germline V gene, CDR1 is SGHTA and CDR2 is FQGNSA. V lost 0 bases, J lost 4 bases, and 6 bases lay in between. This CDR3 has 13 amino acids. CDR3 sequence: CASSLAIPYGYTF. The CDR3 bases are TGTGCCAGCAGCTTAGCTATCCCCTATGGCTACACCTTC.

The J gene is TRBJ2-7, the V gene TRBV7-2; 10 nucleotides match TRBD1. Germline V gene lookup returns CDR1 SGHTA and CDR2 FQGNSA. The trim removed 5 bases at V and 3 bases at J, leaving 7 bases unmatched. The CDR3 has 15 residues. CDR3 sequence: CASSIGTGEFYEQYF. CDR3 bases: TGTGCCAGCAGCATTGGGACAGGGGAATTCTACGAGCAGTACTTC.

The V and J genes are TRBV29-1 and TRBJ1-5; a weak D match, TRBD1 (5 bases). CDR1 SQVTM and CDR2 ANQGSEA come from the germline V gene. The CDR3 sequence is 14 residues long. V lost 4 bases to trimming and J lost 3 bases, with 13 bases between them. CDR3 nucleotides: TGCAGCGTTGCGGAGGGGATTAACAATCAGCCCCAGCATTTT. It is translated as CSVAEGINNQPQHF.

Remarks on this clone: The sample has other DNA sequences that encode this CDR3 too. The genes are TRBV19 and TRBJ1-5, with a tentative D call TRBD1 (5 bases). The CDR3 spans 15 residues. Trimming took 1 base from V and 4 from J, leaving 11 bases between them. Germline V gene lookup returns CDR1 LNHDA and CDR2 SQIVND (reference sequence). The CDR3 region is CASSIGQGDNQPQHF. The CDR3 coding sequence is TGTGCCAGTAGTATAGGGCAAGGGGATAATCAGCCCCAGCATTTT. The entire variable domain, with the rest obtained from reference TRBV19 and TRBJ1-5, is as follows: DGGITQSPKYLFRKEGQNVTLSCEQNLNHDAMYWYRQDPGQGLRLIYYSQIVNDFQKGDIAEGYSVSREKKESFPLTVTSAQKNPTAFYLCASSIGQGDNQPQHFGDGTRLSIL.

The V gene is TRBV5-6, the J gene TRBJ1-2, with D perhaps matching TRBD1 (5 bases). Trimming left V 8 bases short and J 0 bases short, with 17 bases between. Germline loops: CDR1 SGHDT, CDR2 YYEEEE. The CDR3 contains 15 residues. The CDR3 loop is CASQQEGIANYGYTF. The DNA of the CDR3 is TGTGCCAGTCAGCAGGAGGGGATAGCTAACTATGGCTACACCTTC.

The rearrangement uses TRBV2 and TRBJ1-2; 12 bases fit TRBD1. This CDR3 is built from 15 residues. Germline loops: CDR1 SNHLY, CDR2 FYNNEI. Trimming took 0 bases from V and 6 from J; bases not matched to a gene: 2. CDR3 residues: CASSEAGTGGDGYTF. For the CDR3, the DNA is TGTGCCAGCAGTGAAGCCGGGACAGGGGGCGATGGCTACACCTTC.

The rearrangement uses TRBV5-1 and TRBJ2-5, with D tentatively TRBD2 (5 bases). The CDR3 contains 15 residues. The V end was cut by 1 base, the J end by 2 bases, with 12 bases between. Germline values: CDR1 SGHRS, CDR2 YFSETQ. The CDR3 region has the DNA TGCGCCAGCAGCTTGCCCCGGGGTCAACAAGAGACCCAGTACTTC. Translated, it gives CASSLPRGQQETQYF.

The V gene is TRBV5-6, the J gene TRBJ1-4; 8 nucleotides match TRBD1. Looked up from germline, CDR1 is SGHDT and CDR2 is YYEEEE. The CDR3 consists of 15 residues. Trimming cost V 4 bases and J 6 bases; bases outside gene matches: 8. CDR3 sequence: CASSKEQGVDEKLFF. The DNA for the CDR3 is TGTGCCAGCAGCAAAGAACAGGGGGTAGATGAAAAACTGTTTTTT. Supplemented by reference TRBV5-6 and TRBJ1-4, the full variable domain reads DAGVTQSPTHLIKTRGQQVTLRCSPKSGHDTVSWYQQALGQGPQFIFQYYEEEERQRGNFPDRFSGHQFPNYSSELNVNALLLGDSALYLCASSKEQGVDEKLFFGSGTQLSVL.

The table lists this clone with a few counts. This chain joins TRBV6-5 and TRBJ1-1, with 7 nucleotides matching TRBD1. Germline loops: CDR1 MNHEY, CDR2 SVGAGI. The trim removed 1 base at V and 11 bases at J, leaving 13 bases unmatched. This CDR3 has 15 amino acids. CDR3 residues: CASSYLRGRQVVAFF. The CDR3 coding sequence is TGTGCCAGCAGTTACTTAAGGGGGCGCCAGGTTGTGGCTTTCTTT.

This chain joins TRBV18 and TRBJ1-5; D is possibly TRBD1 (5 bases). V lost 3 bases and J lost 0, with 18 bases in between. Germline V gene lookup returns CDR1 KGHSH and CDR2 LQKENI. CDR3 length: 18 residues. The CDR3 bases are TGTGCCAGCTCACCCTCCCAGCAGGGCTCTTATAGCAATCAGCCCCAGCATTTT. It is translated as CASSPSQQGSYSNQPQHF.

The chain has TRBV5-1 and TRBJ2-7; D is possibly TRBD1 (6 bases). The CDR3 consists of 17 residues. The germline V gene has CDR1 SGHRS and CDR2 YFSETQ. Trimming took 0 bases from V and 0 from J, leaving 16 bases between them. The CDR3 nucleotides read TGCGCCAGCAGCTTGGGTGGGGGCGGCACCAGCTCCTACGAGCAGTACTTC. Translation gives CASSLGGGGTSSYEQYF.

CDR3 in amino acids: CASSYSRDGEQYF. The CDR3 bases are TGTGCCAGCAGTTACTCACGGGATGGCGAGCAGTACTTC. The J gene is TRBJ2-7, the V gene TRBV6-2 or TRBV6-3; the D gene is possibly TRBD2 (5 bases). Per the germline V gene, CDR1 is MNHEY and CDR2 is SVGEGT. The CDR3 is 13 residues long. Trimming stripped 0 bases from V and 6 bases from J, with 9 bases between.

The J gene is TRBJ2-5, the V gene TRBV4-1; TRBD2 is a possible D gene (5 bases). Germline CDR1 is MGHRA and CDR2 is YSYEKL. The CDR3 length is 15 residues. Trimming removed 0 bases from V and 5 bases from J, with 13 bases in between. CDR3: CASSQEAESWETQYF. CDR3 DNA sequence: TGCGCCAGCAGCCAAGAAGCGGAATCTTGGGAGACCCAGTACTTC.

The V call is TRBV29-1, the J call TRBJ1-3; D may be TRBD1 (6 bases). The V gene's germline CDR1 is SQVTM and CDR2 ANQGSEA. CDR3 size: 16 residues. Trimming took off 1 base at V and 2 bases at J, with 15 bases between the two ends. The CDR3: CSVEGGWSGAGNTIYF. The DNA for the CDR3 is TGCAGCGTTGAAGGGGGGTGGTCAGGGGCTGGAAACACCATATATTTT.

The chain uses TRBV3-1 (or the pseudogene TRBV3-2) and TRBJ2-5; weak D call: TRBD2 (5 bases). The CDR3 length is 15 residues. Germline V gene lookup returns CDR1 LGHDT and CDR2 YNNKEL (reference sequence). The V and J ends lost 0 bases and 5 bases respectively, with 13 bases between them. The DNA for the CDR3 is TGTGCCAGCAGCCAAGAATATCGGACTTGGGAGACCCAGTACTTC. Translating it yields CASSQEYRTWETQYF.

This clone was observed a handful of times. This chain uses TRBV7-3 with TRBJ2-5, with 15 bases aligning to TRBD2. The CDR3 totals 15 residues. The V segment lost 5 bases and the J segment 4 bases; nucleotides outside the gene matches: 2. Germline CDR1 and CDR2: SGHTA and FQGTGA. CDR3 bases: TGTGCCAGCAGCACGGGACTAGCGGGAGGAGAGACCCAGTACTTC. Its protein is CASSTGLAGGETQYF.

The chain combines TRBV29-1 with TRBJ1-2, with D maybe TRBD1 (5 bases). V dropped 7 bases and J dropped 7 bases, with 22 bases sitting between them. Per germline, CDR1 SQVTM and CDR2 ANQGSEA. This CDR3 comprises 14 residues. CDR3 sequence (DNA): TGCAGCGACAACCCGGGGGACGGGGCGGGTGGCTACACCTTC. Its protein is CSDNPGDGAGGYTF. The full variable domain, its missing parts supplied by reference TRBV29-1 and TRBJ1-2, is SAVISQKPSRDICQRGTSLTIQCQVDSQVTMMFWYRQQPGQSLTLIATANQGSEATYESGFVIDKFPISRPNLTFSTLTVSNMSPEDSSIYLCSDNPGDGAGGYTFGSGTRLTVV.

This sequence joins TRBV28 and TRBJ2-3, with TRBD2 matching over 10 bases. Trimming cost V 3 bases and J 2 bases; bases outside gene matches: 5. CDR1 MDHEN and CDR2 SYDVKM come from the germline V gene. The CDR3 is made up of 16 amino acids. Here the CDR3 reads CASSLASGSYTDTQYF. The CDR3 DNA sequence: TGTGCCAGCAGTTTGGCTAGCGGGAGTTACACAGATACGCAGTATTTT. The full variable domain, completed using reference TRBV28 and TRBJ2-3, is DVKVTQSSRYLVKRTGEKVFLECVQDMDHENMFWYRQDPGLGLRLIYFSYDVKMKEKGDIPEGYSVSREKKERFSLILESASTNQTSMYLCASSLASGSYTDTQYFGPGTRLTVL.

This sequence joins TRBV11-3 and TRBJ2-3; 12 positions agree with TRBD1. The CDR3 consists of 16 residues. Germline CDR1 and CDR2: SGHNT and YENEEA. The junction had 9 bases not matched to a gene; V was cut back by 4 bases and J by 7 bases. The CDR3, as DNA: TGTGCCAGCAGCTCCGGGGGGACAGGGGGCGCGTATACGCAGTATTTT. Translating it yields CASSSGGTGGAYTQYF.

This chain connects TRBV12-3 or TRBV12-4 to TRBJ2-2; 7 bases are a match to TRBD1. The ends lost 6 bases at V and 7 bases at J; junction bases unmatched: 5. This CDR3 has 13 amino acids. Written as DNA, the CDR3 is TGTGCCAGCAGAGACAGGGCCGGCGGGGAGCTGTTTTTT. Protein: CASRDRAGGELFF.

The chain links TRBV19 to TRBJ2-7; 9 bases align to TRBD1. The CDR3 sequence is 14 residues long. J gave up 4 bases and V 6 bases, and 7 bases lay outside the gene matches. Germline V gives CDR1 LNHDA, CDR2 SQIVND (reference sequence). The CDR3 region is CASSRTGDVYEQYF. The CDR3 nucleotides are TGTGCCAGTAGCAGGACAGGGGATGTATACGAGCAGTACTTC.

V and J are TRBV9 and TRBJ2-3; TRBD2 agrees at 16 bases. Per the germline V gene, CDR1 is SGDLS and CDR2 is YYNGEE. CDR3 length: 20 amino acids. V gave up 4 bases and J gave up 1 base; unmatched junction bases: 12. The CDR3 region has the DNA TGTGCCAGCAGCCTCCGGAAGGGACTAGCGGGGGGGCCTGGCACAGATACGCAGTATTTT. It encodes CASSLRKGLAGGPGTDTQYF.

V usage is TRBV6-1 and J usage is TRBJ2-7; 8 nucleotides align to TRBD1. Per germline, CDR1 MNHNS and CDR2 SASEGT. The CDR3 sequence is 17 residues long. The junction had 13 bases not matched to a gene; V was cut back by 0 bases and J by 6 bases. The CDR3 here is CASSEAGGQGALGEQYF. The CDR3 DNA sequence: TGTGCCAGCAGTGAAGCGGGCGGGCAGGGGGCATTGGGCGAGCAGTACTTC.

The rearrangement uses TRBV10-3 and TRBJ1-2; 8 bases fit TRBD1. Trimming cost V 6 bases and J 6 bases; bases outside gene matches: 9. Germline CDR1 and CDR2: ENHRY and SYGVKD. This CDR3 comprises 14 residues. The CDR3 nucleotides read TGTGCCATCAGCCGGCAGGGGGCAAACGATGGCTACACCTTC. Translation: CAISRQGANDGYTF.

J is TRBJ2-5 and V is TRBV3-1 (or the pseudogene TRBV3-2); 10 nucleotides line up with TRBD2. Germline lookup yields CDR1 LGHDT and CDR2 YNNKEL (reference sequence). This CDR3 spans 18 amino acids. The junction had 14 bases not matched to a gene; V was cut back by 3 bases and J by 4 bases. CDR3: CASSQAHGLAGDGETQYF. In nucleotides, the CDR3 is TGTGCCAGCAGCCAGGCTCATGGGCTAGCGGGAGACGGAGAGACCCAGTACTTC.

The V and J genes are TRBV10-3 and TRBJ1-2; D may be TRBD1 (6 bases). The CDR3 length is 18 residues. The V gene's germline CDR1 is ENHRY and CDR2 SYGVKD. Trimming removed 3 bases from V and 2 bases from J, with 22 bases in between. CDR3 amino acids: CAISDFNRERVSNYGYTF. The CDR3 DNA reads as TGTGCCATCAGTGATTTTAACAGGGAGCGTGTCTCAAACTATGGCTACACCTTC.

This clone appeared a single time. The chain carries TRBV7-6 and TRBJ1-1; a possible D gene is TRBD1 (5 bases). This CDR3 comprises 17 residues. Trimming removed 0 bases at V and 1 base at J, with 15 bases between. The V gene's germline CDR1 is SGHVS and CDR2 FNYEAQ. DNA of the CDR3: TGTGCCAGCAGCTTAGCGTTGACAGCCTGGGGGAACACTGAAGCTTTCTTT. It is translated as CASSLALTAWGNTEAFF.